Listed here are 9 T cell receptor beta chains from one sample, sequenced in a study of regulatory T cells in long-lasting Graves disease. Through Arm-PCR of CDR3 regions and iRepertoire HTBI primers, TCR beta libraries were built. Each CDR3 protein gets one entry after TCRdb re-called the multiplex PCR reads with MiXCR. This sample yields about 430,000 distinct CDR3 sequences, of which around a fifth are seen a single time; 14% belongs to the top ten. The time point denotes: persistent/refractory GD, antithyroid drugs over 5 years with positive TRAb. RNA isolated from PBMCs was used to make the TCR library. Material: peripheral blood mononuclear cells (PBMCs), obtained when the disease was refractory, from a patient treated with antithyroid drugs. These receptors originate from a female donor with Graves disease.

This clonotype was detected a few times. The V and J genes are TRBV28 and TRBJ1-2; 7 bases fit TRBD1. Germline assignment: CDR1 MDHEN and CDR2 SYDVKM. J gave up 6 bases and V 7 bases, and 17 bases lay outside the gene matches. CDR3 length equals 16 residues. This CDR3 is CASTSLNRGYTNGYTF. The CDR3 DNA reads TGTGCCAGCACCTCACTGAACAGGGGTTATACGAATGGCTACACCTTC.

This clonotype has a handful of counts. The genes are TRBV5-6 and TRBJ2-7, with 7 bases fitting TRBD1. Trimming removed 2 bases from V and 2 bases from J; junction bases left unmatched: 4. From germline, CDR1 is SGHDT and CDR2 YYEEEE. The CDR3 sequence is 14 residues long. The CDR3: CASSFDRDTYEQYF. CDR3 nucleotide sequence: TGTGCCAGCAGCTTCGACAGGGATACCTACGAGCAGTACTTC.

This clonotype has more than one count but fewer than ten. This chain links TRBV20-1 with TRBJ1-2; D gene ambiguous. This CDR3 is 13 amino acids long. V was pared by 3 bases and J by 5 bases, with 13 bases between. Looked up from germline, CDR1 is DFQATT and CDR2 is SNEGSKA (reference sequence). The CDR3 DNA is TGCAGTGCTAGGGATACAGCTACTTATGGCTACACCTTC. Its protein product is CSARDTATYGYTF.

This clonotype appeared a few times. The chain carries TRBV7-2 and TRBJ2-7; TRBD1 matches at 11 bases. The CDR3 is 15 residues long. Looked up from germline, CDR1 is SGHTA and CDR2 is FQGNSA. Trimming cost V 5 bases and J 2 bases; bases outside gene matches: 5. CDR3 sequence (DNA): TGTGCCAGCAGCATAGGACAGGGGGCCCCCTACGAGCAGTACTTC. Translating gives CASSIGQGAPYEQYF.

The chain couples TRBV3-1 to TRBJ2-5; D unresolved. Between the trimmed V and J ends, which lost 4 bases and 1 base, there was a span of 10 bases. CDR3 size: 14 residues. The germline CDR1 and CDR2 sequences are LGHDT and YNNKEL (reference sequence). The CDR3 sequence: CASSPDPSQETQYF. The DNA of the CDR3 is TGTGCCAGCAGCCCCGACCCCTCCCAAGAGACCCAGTACTTC.

In nucleotides, the CDR3 is TGCGCCAGCAGCTTGGAGGGGGGACAGGGGGCCGGCGAGCAGTACTTC. This gives the protein CASSLEGGQGAGEQYF. This rearrangement joins TRBV5-1 to TRBJ2-7; 12 nucleotides match TRBD1. J gave up 6 bases and V 0 bases, and 7 bases lay outside the gene matches. CDR1 and CDR2 (germline): SGHRS, YFSETQ. The CDR3 is 16 amino acids.

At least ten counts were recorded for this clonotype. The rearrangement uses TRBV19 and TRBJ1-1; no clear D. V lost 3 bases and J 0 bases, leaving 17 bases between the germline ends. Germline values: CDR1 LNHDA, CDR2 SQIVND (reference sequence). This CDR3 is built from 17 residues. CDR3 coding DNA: TGTGCCAGTAGTATCAAGGAGGGTTACATAATGAACACTGAAGCTTTCTTT. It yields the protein CASSIKEGYIMNTEAFF.

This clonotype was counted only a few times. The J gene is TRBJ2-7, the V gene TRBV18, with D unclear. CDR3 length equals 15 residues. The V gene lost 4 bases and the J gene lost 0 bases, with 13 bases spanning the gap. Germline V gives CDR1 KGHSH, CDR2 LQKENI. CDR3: CASSLVSESSYEQYF. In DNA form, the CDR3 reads TGTGCCAGCTCACTTGTGAGCGAGAGCTCCTACGAGCAGTACTTC.

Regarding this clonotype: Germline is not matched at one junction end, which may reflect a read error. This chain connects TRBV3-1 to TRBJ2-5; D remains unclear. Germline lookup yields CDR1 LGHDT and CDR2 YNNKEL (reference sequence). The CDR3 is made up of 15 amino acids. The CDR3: CAGSHCGVSPETQYF. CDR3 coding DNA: TGTGCCGGCAGCCACTGTGGAGTCTCGCCAGAGACCCAGTACTTC.